This T cell receptor (beta chain) was recovered during a study of T cells expressing NK-cell markers. Study summary: TCR beta repertoires came from sorted CD3+CD56+NKG2C+, CD3+CD56+NKG2C- and CD3+CD56-NKG2C+ T cells. Seropositivity for HCMV was found in seven of the eight sequenced donors, with one seronegative.

Points from the study as a whole: About 1.0-8% of CD8+ T cells in about 6 donors belonged to dominant NKG2C+ clonotypes.

Reanalyzing the 5' RACE reads, TCRdb keeps one entry per CDR3 protein, without DNA. The table counts some 390,000 distinct CDR3 sequences; 9.5% to 12% lies in the top ten. As to this clonotype: Its antigen remains unidentified.

Germline-derived CDR1 and CDR2 are LGHDT and YNNKEL (reference sequence). The CDR3 length is 18 residues. The sample comprised blood T cells: a sorted CD56 or NKG2C T cell subset, CD4+ or CD8+ T cells, or bulk PBMC T cells (not recorded which). This rearrangement joins TRBV3-1 to TRBJ2-4. The sequence derives from a woman between 45 and 60 years old in good health. CDR3: CASSQDAHGLGAKNIQYF.